This T cell receptor (beta chain) was sequenced in a study of blood T cells in healthy people across ages. Per-sample PBMC isolation yielded at least 6.5 million cells. Combining a sample-barcoded 5' primer with a J-beta primer mix, a second PCR ran for 7 to 11 cycles. TCRdb passed the 5' RACE reads through MiXCR, listing each CDR3 protein once. The sample contains roughly 800,000 distinct CDR3 sequences, roughly 25% of which appear only once. This clonotype was recorded a few times. V lost 0 bases and J 1 base, leaving 7 bases between the germline ends. Germline values: CDR1 LGHDT, CDR2 YNNKEL (reference sequence). The CDR3 is 14 residues long. This same sample was also taken into another study, of T cells of mothers and their children. That investigation notes: Each mother yielded more than 9 million TCR beta CDR3 reads. Each child yielded several million reads.

The source of this sequence is a boy younger than 18 in good health. Sequences were obtained from blood. The chain is built from TRBV3-1 and TRBJ2-7; D gene unclear. CDR3 protein: CASSQDKGSYEQYF. The CDR3 DNA reads as TGTGCCAGCAGCCAAGATAAGGGTTCCTACGAGCAGTACTTC.